This TCR beta chain emerged from a study of identifying expanded T cells in peripheral blood. Broader study findings: Approximately 2-week clone count variance significantly increased as total template count grew. Differentially abundant clones: around 1.2 between replicates, about 15 at about 13 days, 19 to 20 at four.

No infections or other immune events were documented during collection. V shed 0 bases and J shed 5 bases, with 10 bases lying between them. The CDR3 loop spans 14 amino acids. CDR1 is MNHEY and CDR2 is SVGAGI in the germline V gene. This clone was seen only a few times. Its antigen is not known. Assay: immunoSEQ multiplex PCR; the TCRdb copy retains only in-frame clones and omits some. The data contain 60,000 to 70,000 clones, around 87% of them singletons. Sequenced sample: blood. The chain links TRBV6-5 to TRBJ1-2; a possible D gene is TRBD1 (6 bases). This TCR came from a person between 18 and 75 years old in good health. CDR3 residues: CASSYSHREYGYTF. CDR3 sequence (DNA): TGTGCCAGCAGTTACTCCCACAGGGAATATGGCTACACCTTC.